This is a list of T cell receptor beta chains from one sample in a study of post-analysis software for immune sequencing data. TCRdb reprocessed the PCR reads with MiXCR, giving one entry per CDR3 protein. The repertoire consists of roughly 800,000 distinct CDR3 sequences, with approximately 50% occurring once and the leading ten covering 4.6%. Sequencing used blood. The receptors stem from a girl under 18 with multiple sclerosis. Each CDR3 is given with its conserved first and last residue. The D gene is left open where the match is weak. Only part of the rows carry a size: once, few, many, or a class if the clone is expanded.

cdr3_nt cdr3_aa j_call v_call d_call clone_size
TGTGCCAGCAGCCCCACAGCTGCAACTAATGAAAAACTGTTTTTT CASSPTAATNEKLFF TRBJ1-4 TRBV5-8 - few
TGTGCCAGCAGTTGCCCAGGGGGCTTGCGACAGCCCCAGCATTTT CASSCPGGLRQPQHF TRBJ1-5 TRBV12-3/TRBV12-4 TRBD1 -
TGCAGTGTATTGGACAGGGACACAGATACGCAGTATTTT CSVLDRDTDTQYF TRBJ2-3 TRBV20-1 TRBD1 -
TGTGCCAGCAGCCCTTGGGCAGGGTCCTACGAGCAGTACTTC CASSPWAGSYEQYF TRBJ2-7 TRBV7-2 - -
TGTGCCAGCAGAAGAGGCATTAGCGGGAGGCGGGAGACCCAGTACTTC CASRRGISGRRETQYF TRBJ2-5 TRBV25-1 TRBD2 -
TGCAGTGGGGCTCTCGCCAGCGGCAACTACGAGCAGTACTTC CSGALASGNYEQYF TRBJ2-7 TRBV20-1 - -
TGTGCCAGCAGTCTCCAGGAGGGTAGCAATCAGCCCCAGCATTTT CASSLQEGSNQPQHF TRBJ1-5 TRBV27 - -
TGTGCCAGCGCAAAGGCAGGGCGCGATGAGCAGTTCTTC CASAKAGRDEQFF TRBJ2-1 TRBV18 - -
TGTGCCAGCAGTTCCGGCCGGGACAGGGTACAAGAGACCCAGTACTTC CASSSGRDRVQETQYF TRBJ2-5 TRBV12-3/TRBV12-4 TRBD1 -
TGTGCCAGCAGCCAATTCCGGGACAGGGGAGTTCAGTACTTC CASSQFRDRGVQYF TRBJ2-4 TRBV14 TRBD1 few
TGTGCCAGCAGCTTAGCCCTGGGGGGATACGAGCAGTACTTC CASSLALGGYEQYF TRBJ2-7 TRBV7-8 - -
TGCAGTGCTCCAAGTCCCCTTTTGGGTACGCAGTATTTT CSAPSPLLGTQYF TRBJ2-3 TRBV20-1 - few
TGTGCCATCAGGGACCGCAAGCAGTACTTC CAIRDRKQYF TRBJ2-7 TRBV10-3 - -
TGCAGCGCCAGGGGGGCCACGAATCAGCCCCAGCATTTT CSARGATNQPQHF TRBJ1-5 TRBV29-1 TRBD1 -
TGTGCCAGCAGCGCTGCAGGGGGCTCAGGCTACAATGAGCAGTTCTTC CASSAAGGSGYNEQFF TRBJ2-1 TRBV6-4 TRBD1 once
TGTGCCAGCAGCTCCTCCGGACTAGCGGGGCCGAACCCCCATGAGACCCAGTACTTC CASSSSGLAGPNPHETQYF TRBJ2-5 TRBV7-2 TRBD2 once
TGTGCCAGCAGCTTCGCGGTCGGGGGCACTGAAGCTTTCTTT CASSFAVGGTEAFF TRBJ1-1 TRBV7-9 - once
TGTGCCAGTAATGCGGGCGGCTCCTACGAGCAGTACTTC CASNAGGSYEQYF TRBJ2-7 TRBV6-1 - -
TGTGCCAGCAGCCCTGGGACTAGCGGGAGATACTCCGAGCAGTACTTC CASSPGTSGRYSEQYF TRBJ2-7 TRBV7-3 TRBD2 -